Below are 23 T cell receptor beta chains sequenced from a single sample in a study of tissue T cells after allogeneic stem cell transplantation. This sample's time point: mouse harvest day 14 after allogeneic transplant. The graft held 10^6 splenic CD5+ T cells and 10^7 T-cell-depleted bone marrow cells. Libraries were prepared by immunoSEQ multiplex PCR; TCRdb keeps only in-frame clonotypes and omits some of them. This repertoire shows some 3,200 clones, around 45% found once; its top ten account for 30% to 40%. Sequencing was performed on gut tissue. The receptor set was obtained from a female BALB/c mouse given C57BL/6 T cells with graft-versus-host disease after an allogeneic hematopoietic cell transplant.

This clone was seen more than once but under ten times. Gene names are mouse gene names. The read terminates 1 residue before the CDR3 end, so the remaining end is supplied by the germline J gene. The chain recombines TRBV13-2 with TRBJ1-1; 9 bases agree with TRBD1. The length of the CDR3 is 14 residues. From germline, CDR1 is NNHNN and CDR2 SYGAGS (reference sequence). The trim removed 6 bases at V and 4 bases at J, leaving 7 bases unmatched. CDR3 bases read: TGTGCCAGCGCCCTACACAGGGGGCGCACAGAAGTCTTC. Its protein product is CASALHRGRTEVF. The CDR3 in its entirety is CASALHRGRTEVFF.

Regarding this clone: Gene names are the mouse ones. The read finishes 1 residue shy of the CDR3 end, and the germline J gene is used to complete it. The chain joins TRBV4 to TRBJ2-4, with 7 bases lining up with TRBD1. V lost 4 bases, J lost 4 bases, and 2 bases stayed unmatched. The CDR3 extends over 13 amino acids. Per the germline V gene, CDR1 is LGHDT and CDR2 is YNNKQL (reference sequence). Incomplete CDR3 DNA: TGTGCCAGCAGCTCGGGACAGAAAAACACCTTGTAC. It specifies CASSSGQKNTLY. The whole CDR3 protein is CASSSGQKNTLYF.

This clone turned up a few times. Gene labels here are mouse ones. CDR3 DNA (partial): TGTGCCAGCAGGACAGGGTCTGGAAATACGCTCTAT. It is translated as CASRTGSGNTLY. The complete CDR3 protein is CASRTGSGNTLYF. This chain uses TRBV15 with TRBJ1-3, with TRBD1 matching 7 bases. The observed sequence ends 1 residue before the CDR3 terminus, with the missing tail filled in from the germline J gene. The CDR3 is 13 amino acids. Germline V lookup: CDR1 SGHND, CDR2 FRSKSL. V shed 6 bases and J 1 base; nucleotides not matched to a gene: 0.

This clone is categorized as medium-sized (0.01 to 0.1%). Gene and germline names: mouse. The CDR3 end lies 1 residue beyond the end of the read and is filled in from the germline J gene. The chain is built from TRBV26 and TRBJ1-3; 8 bases map to TRBD1. The CDR3 spans 14 residues. Germline CDR1 is KGHPV and CDR2 is FQNQEV (reference sequence). V dropped 6 bases and J dropped 4; count of bases not matched to a gene: 5. The CDR3 bases that were read are TGTGCCAGCAGCCCGACAGGGGTGGGAAATACGCTCTAT. Translation: CASSPTGVGNTLY. The entire CDR3 reads CASSPTGVGNTLYF.

This clone is a singleton in its sample. The gene names given are mouse names. The CDR3 end falls 1 residue outside the read, so it is completed with the germline J gene. J is TRBJ2-5 and V is TRBV13-1; tentative D call: TRBD1 (5 bases). In germline, CDR1 is NSHNY, CDR2 SYGAGN. V shed 0 bases and J shed 2 bases, with 7 bases lying between them. The CDR3 length is 14 residues. CDR3 DNA (partial): TGTGCCAGCAGTGATGGGACACCCCAAGACACCCAGTAC. Protein product: CASSDGTPQDTQY. The entire CDR3 reads CASSDGTPQDTQYF.

As concerns this clone: Here the gene names and germline are mouse. The CDR3 goes on 1 residue after the read ends, and that part is filled in from the germline J gene. The gene calls are TRBV3 and TRBJ2-1, with 8 bases lining up with TRBD1. V was clipped by 1 base and J by 7 bases; unmatched bases: 3. CDR1 is SNHLY, CDR2 FYNGKV, per germline (reference sequence). The CDR3 has 14 amino acids. CDR3 sequence reads: CASSLGQGKAEQFF. CDR3 bases read: TGTGCCAGCAGCTTAGGACAGGGGAAGGCTGAGCAGTTC. Looking up the rest from reference TRBV3 and TRBJ2-1 gives the full variable domain: GPKVLQIPSHQIIDMGQMVTLNCDPVSNHLYFYWYKQILGQQMEFLVNFYNGKVMEKSKLFKDQFSVERPDGSYFTLKIQPTALEDSAVYFCASSLGQGKAEQFFGPGTRLTVL.

A remark on this clone: Genes here carry mouse names. The CDR3 end falls 1 residue outside the read, so it is completed with the germline J gene. This chain uses TRBV12-1 with TRBJ2-1; tentative D call: TRBD2 (6 bases). The V gene's germline CDR1 is SGHSN and CDR2 HYEKVE. This CDR3 comprises 12 residues. V was clipped by 2 bases and J by 7 bases, with 8 bases between them. The part of the CDR3 DNA that was read is TGTGCCAGCTCTCCCGGGGGGGCTGAGCAGTTC. Translated, it gives CASSPGGAEQF. The whole CDR3 protein is CASSPGGAEQFF. The variable domain in full, with the rest retrieved from reference TRBV12-1 and TRBJ2-1, is DSGVVQSPRHIIKEKGGRSVLTCIPISGHSNVVWYQQTLGKELKFLIQHYEKVERDKGFLPSRFSVQQFDDYHSEMNMSALELEDSAMYFCASSPGGAEQFFGPGTRLTVL.

Of note for this clone: Gene names are the mouse ones. The CDR3 sequence is CASSPQNSGNTLYF. CDR3 DNA, as far as it was read: TGTGCCAGCAGCCCCCAGAATTCTGGAAATACGCTCTAT. The chain is built from TRBV3 and TRBJ1-3, with D hard to call. The read ends 1 residue early relative to the CDR3; the germline J gene fills the gap. V lost 5 bases and J 0 bases, leaving 8 bases between the germline ends. CDR3 length equals 14 residues. The V gene's germline CDR1 is SNHLY and CDR2 FYNGKV (reference sequence).

This clone was seen only a few times. Any gene name here is a mouse gene name. The read terminates 1 residue before the CDR3 end, so the remaining end is supplied by the germline J gene. This chain joins TRBV3 and TRBJ2-4; no firm D call. The CDR3 is made up of 14 amino acids. CDR1 and CDR2 (germline): SNHLY, FYNGKV (reference sequence). The V end was cut by 0 bases, the J end by 0 bases, with 4 bases between. The covered CDR3 bases are TGTGCCAGCAGCTTAGCGGGTAGTCAAAACACCTTGTAC. This translates into CASSLAGSQNTLY. The full CDR3 protein reads CASSLAGSQNTLYF.

Comments on this clone: Gene names refer to mouse genes. The CDR3 end falls 1 residue outside the read, so it is completed with the germline J gene. The rearrangement joins TRBV12-2 to TRBJ1-4, with TRBD1 matching over 11 bases. This CDR3 has 17 amino acids. Germline-derived CDR1 and CDR2 are SGHLS and HYDKME. The ends lost 0 bases at V and 0 bases at J; junction bases unmatched: 2. CDR3 DNA (partial): TGTGCCAGCTCTCTCGGGGACAGGGGGTTTTCCAACGAAAGATTATTT. Protein sequence: CASSLGDRGFSNERLF. The complete CDR3 sequence is CASSLGDRGFSNERLFF.

Concerning this clone: Mouse gene names and germline throughout. The DNA ends 1 residue before the CDR3 does, and the rest of the CDR3 is filled in from the germline J gene. V usage is TRBV13-2 and J usage is TRBJ2-2; TRBD2 matches at 8 bases. CDR1 is NNHNN and CDR2 is SYGAGS in the germline V gene (reference sequence). J was trimmed by 4 bases and V by 1 base; bases with no gene match: 0. This CDR3 is built from 14 residues. CDR3 loop: CASGDWGGTGQLYF. The sequenced part of the CDR3 DNA is TGTGCCAGCGGTGATTGGGGGGGCACCGGGCAGCTCTAC.

A single count supports this clone. Gene labels here are mouse ones. The CDR3 end is not reached by the read, which stops 1 residue before it; the germline J gene fills it in. V is TRBV16 and J is TRBJ1-1; no firm D call. Germline CDR1 and CDR2: SGHSA and FRNQAP. V lost 1 base and J lost 1, with 4 bases in between. The CDR3 consists of 13 residues. The part of the CDR3 DNA that was read is TGTGCAAGCAGCTTAGTCCAAAACACAGAAGTCTTC. It yields the protein CASSLVQNTEVF. The CDR3, in full, reads CASSLVQNTEVFF.

Of note for this clone: The listed genes are named as in mouse. The read is 1 residue too short to cover the CDR3 end, so that end is filled in from the germline J gene. This chain joins TRBV23 and TRBJ2-1; the table gives TRBD2 as D, unverified against the DNA. CDR3 size: 17 residues. The V gene's germline CDR1 is KGHTA and CDR2 FQNQQP. The CDR3 bases that were read are TGCTCCAGCAGTCAATCGAGGGACTGGGGGAGGGATGCTGAGCAGTTC. Its translation: CSSSQSRDWGRDAEQF. The complete CDR3 reads CSSSQSRDWGRDAEQFF.

In regard to this clone: The gene symbols are mouse symbols. The read ends 1 residue shy of where the CDR3 ends; the end is completed using the germline J gene. The chain links TRBV13-1 to TRBJ2-4; 9 bases fit TRBD2. Germline CDR1 is NSHNY and CDR2 is SYGAGN. J was trimmed by 6 bases and V by 2 bases; bases with no gene match: 1. The CDR3 spans 13 residues. The sequenced part of the CDR3 DNA is TGTGCCAGCAGTGAGGGGACTGGGAACACCTTGTAC. This codes for CASSEGTGNTLY. The whole CDR3 is CASSEGTGNTLYF.

By proportion, this clone is medium-sized. Mouse germline and gene names are used. The CDR3 goes on 1 residue after the read ends, and that part is filled in from the germline J gene. The chain combines TRBV16 with TRBJ2-7; 8 bases align to TRBD2. Losses at the gene ends were 3 bases for V and 4 bases for J; bases not matched to a gene: 5. CDR3 length: 14 amino acids. CDR1 SGHSA and CDR2 FRNQAP come from the germline V gene. Partial CDR3 DNA: TGTGCAAGCAGCTTTTGGGGGGGTGCTTATGAACAGTAC. It is translated as CASSFWGGAYEQY. The entire CDR3 sequence reads CASSFWGGAYEQYF.

This clone showed up just once. These gene names are mouse names. The read ends 1 residue early relative to the CDR3; the germline J gene fills the gap. V is TRBV12-1 and J is TRBJ2-3, with TRBD2 matching over 9 bases. CDR1 SGHSN and CDR2 HYEKVE come from the germline V gene. V was pared by 0 bases and J by 0 bases, with 3 bases of the junction left unmatched. This CDR3 contains 16 residues. The CDR3 sequence is CASSLDWGYSAETLYF. The CDR3 DNA, read in part, is TGTGCCAGCTCTCTCGACTGGGGGTATAGTGCAGAAACGCTGTAT.

To note about this clone: Gene names are the mouse ones. The CDR3 end lies 1 residue beyond the end of the read and is filled in from the germline J gene. The chain carries TRBV19 and TRBJ1-1; 11 bases match TRBD1. Unmatched junction bases numbered 3, after V lost 4 bases and J lost 4 bases. CDR1 and CDR2 (germline): FNHDT, SITEND (reference sequence). The CDR3 loop spans 14 amino acids. CDR3 region: CASSRDRGFTEVFF. The CDR3 bases that were read are TGTGCCAGCAGTCGGGACAGGGGGTTCACAGAAGTCTTC.

Concerning this clone: Germline and genes here are mouse. The read comes to an end 1 residue before the CDR3 does, leaving the germline J gene to fill in the end. V usage is TRBV3 and J usage is TRBJ2-4; D is undetermined. Germline V CDR1 and CDR2: SNHLY, FYNGKV (reference sequence). Between the trimmed V and J ends, which lost 4 bases and 3 bases, there was a span of 8 bases. This CDR3 is built from 13 residues. The CDR3 loop reads CASSWGKQNTLYF. The sequenced CDR3 bases are TGTGCCAGCAGCTGGGGAAAGCAAAACACCTTGTAC.

Of note for this clone: Gene names follow the mouse nomenclature. The read finishes 1 residue shy of the CDR3 end, and the germline J gene is used to complete it. The chain is built from TRBV26 and TRBJ2-1, with a weak D call TRBD1 (5 bases). Per the germline V gene, CDR1 is KGHPV and CDR2 is FQNQEV (reference sequence). Trimming stripped 2 bases from V and 5 bases from J, with 10 bases between. The CDR3 runs to 14 residues. The sequenced part of the CDR3 DNA is TGTGCCAGCAGTCTGAAGGCAGGGAATGCTGAGCAGTTC. Its translation: CASSLKAGNAEQF. The whole CDR3 is CASSLKAGNAEQFF.

This clone was detected a few times. Any gene name here is a mouse gene name. The read is 1 residue too short to cover the CDR3 end, so that end is filled in from the germline J gene. The chain couples TRBV26 to TRBJ1-1; TRBD1 matches 7 bases. This CDR3 is built from 14 residues. Germline-derived CDR1 and CDR2 are KGHPV and FQNQEV (reference sequence). The ends lost 4 bases at V and 3 bases at J; junction bases unmatched: 5. The sequenced part of the CDR3 DNA is TGTGCCAGCAGTCCCTACAGGGGAGACACAGAAGTCTTC. Residues: CASSPYRGDTEVF. The whole CDR3 reads CASSPYRGDTEVFF.

To note about this clone: Gene and germline names: mouse. The CDR3 end falls 1 residue outside the read, so it is completed with the germline J gene. V is TRBV12-2 and J is TRBJ2-4; 10 positions agree with TRBD1. Germline V gives CDR1 SGHLS, CDR2 HYDKME. Unmatched junction bases numbered 1, after V lost 2 bases and J lost 6 bases. This CDR3 is built from 13 residues. The CDR3 region is CASSRTGGNTLYF. The CDR3 DNA, read in part, is TGTGCCAGCTCTCGGACAGGGGGGAACACCTTGTAC.

About this clone: Gene names refer to mouse genes. The read stops 1 residue short of the end of the CDR3; the missing end is completed from the germline J gene. The V gene is TRBV12-2, the J gene TRBJ1-1; unclear D gene. V was clipped by 2 bases and J by 1 base, with 4 bases between them. The CDR3 is 12 amino acids. In germline, CDR1 is SGHLS, CDR2 HYDKME. The CDR3 DNA, read in part, is TGTGCCAGCTCTCACAGGAACACAGAAGTCTTC. Translated, it gives CASSHRNTEVF. The entire CDR3 sequence reads CASSHRNTEVFF.

This clone is classed as large. Germline and genes: mouse. The read falls 1 residue short of the CDR3 end, and the missing part is taken from the germline J gene. This chain uses TRBV17 with TRBJ2-7; D is perhaps TRBD1 (5 bases). The CDR3 loop spans 14 amino acids. With 0 bases removed from V and 7 bases from J, the gap between germline ends came to 13 bases. The germline gives CDR1 MNHDT, CDR2 YYDKIL. The sequenced CDR3 bases are TGTGCTAGCAGTAGAGATGAAGAGGGGAGGGAACAGTAC. The encoded protein is CASSRDEEGREQY. The CDR3 in its entirety is CASSRDEEGREQYF.